The 4 T cell receptor beta chains given below trace back to one sample, sequenced in a study of shared clonotypes between healthy human individuals. Clones were sequenced by immunoSEQ multiplex PCR, and TCRdb holds only the in-frame ones, with some missing. The table records about a million clones, under 80% of them present only once. The material sequenced was memory CD4+ T cells sorted from blood. Subset described: CD45RA-negative fraction. The receptors here all came from a man in his late teens or twenties in good health.

Comments on this clone: This clone may be a read error of a much larger clone one base away. The gene calls are TRBV7-2 and TRBJ1-5; a weak D match, TRBD1 (5 bases). Trimming left V 5 bases short and J 3 bases short, with 8 bases between. CDR1 SGHTA and CDR2 FQGNSA come from the germline V gene. This CDR3 comprises 13 residues. The CDR3 loop is CASSQGLNQPQHF. For the CDR3, the DNA is TGTGCCAGCAGCCAGGGTCTCAATCAGCCCCAGCATTTT.

This clone was observed a few times. This CDR3 reads CASSLVYSETQYF. CDR3 DNA sequence: TGTGCCAGCAGCTTAGTTTATTCAGAGACCCAGTACTTC. The chain joins TRBV7-3 to TRBJ2-5; no definite D call. With 2 bases removed from V and 4 bases from J, the gap between germline ends came to 8 bases. The CDR3 length is 13 residues. Germline assignment: CDR1 SGHTA and CDR2 FQGTGA.

V and J are TRBV27 and TRBJ2-7; TRBD2 matches at 11 bases. The length of the CDR3 is 14 residues. The J segment lost 1 base and the V segment lost 8 bases, leaving 4 bases of the junction unmatched. Germline CDR1 and CDR2: MNHEY and SMNVEV (reference sequence). The DNA for the CDR3 is TGTGCCAGCCGGGCTAGCGGGAGGTCCTACGAGCAGTACTTC. This translates into CASRASGRSYEQYF.

The rearrangement joins TRBV5-4 to TRBJ2-5, with D perhaps matching TRBD1 or TRBD2 (5 bases each). V lost 4 bases and J lost 2, with 12 bases in between. The CDR3 has 14 residues. Per the germline V gene, CDR1 is SGHNT and CDR2 is YYREEE (reference sequence). The chain's CDR3 is CASSNGGAQETQYF. For the CDR3, the DNA is TGTGCCAGCAGCAATGGGGGTGCTCAAGAGACCCAGTACTTC.